These 29 T cell receptor beta chains share one sample of origin, sequenced in a study of control samples from healthy donors and cancer patients. The table came from immunoSEQ multiplex PCR; TCRdb's copy has only in-frame clones and leaves some out. The table lists around 89,000 clones, more than 75% of them singletons. Input material: blood. These receptors originate from an older woman in good health.

This chain joins TRBV5-1 and TRBJ2-5, with D perhaps TRBD1 or TRBD2 (6 bases each). V was trimmed by 5 bases and J by 2 bases, leaving 13 bases between them. In germline, CDR1 is SGHRS, CDR2 YFSETQ. The CDR3 extends over 14 amino acids. CDR3 region: CASRPQGGQETQYF. In DNA, the CDR3 is TGCGCCAGCAGACCACAGGGAGGTCAAGAGACCCAGTACTTC.

The genes are TRBV4-3 and TRBJ2-3; D not resolved. The V end lost 0 bases, the J end lost 2 bases, and 9 bases lay between the germline ends. The CDR3 totals 15 residues. CDR1 LGHNA and CDR2 YSLEER come from the germline V gene. The CDR3, as DNA: TGCGCCAGCAGCCAAGATAAGCGCTTCACAGATACGCAGTATTTT. Its translation: CASSQDKRFTDTQYF.

This clone has a single count. This rearrangement joins TRBV6-2 or TRBV6-3 to TRBJ2-3; maybe TRBD1 (6 bases). Germline assignment: CDR1 MNHEY and CDR2 SVGEGT. There are 12 residues in the CDR3. Trimming cost V 1 base and J 14 bases, with 13 bases left between them. Written as DNA, the CDR3 is TGTGCCAGCAGTTACTGGGGGACACCGGGGTATTTT. Translation gives CASSYWGTPGYF.

The chain joins TRBV27 to TRBJ2-3, with unresolved D. Trimming pared 4 bases from V and 2 bases from J, leaving 10 bases between. The CDR3 is 14 residues long. Germline CDR1 MNHEY, CDR2 SMNVEV (reference sequence). The CDR3 region has the DNA TGTGCCAGCAGTTCCTCAAATCCCACAGATACGCAGTATTTT. Translating gives CASSSSNPTDTQYF.

The rearrangement joins TRBV28 to TRBJ1-4, with TRBD1 identical over 10 bases. The CDR3 totals 16 residues. Germline assignment: CDR1 MDHEN and CDR2 SYDVKM. The junction had 13 bases not matched to a gene; V was cut back by 4 bases and J by 11 bases. This CDR3 is CASSSQIPGTGVKLFF. For the CDR3, the DNA is TGTGCCAGCAGTTCCCAAATTCCCGGGACAGGGGTGAAACTGTTTTTT.

The chain recombines TRBV7-9 with TRBJ1-2; D is uncertain. This CDR3 region has 14 residues. CDR1 SEHNR and CDR2 FQNEAQ come from the germline V gene (reference sequence). Between the trimmed V and J ends, which lost 4 bases and 11 bases, there was a span of 20 bases. The chain's CDR3 is CASSSLDNPRWYTF. CDR3 in DNA: TGTGCCAGCAGCTCCCTTGACAACCCGCGATGGTACACCTTC. Combining the CDR3 with reference TRBV7-9 and TRBJ1-2 gives the whole variable domain DTGVSQNPRHKITKRGQNVTFRCDPISEHNRLYWYRQTLGQGPEFLTYFQNEAQLEKSRLLSDRFSAERPKGSFSTLEIQRTEQGDSAMYLCASSSLDNPRWYTFGSGTRLTVV.

This chain connects TRBV18 to TRBJ2-7; 7 bases map to TRBD1. CDR3 length equals 15 residues. After removal of 6 bases from V and 2 bases from J, the junction contained 10 bases not matched to a gene. Germline V gene sequence: CDR1 KGHSH, CDR2 LQKENI. The CDR3: CASSRSGTATYEQYF. The CDR3 DNA follows: TGTGCCAGCTCGCGTTCCGGGACAGCAACCTACGAGCAGTACTTC.

This chain connects TRBV10-2 to TRBJ1-5; TRBD1 is a possible D gene (5 bases). In germline, CDR1 is WSHSY, CDR2 SAAADI. V was pared by 0 bases and J by 10 bases, with 13 bases between. CDR3 size: 14 residues. Here the CDR3 reads CASSESTGGGPQHF. The CDR3, as DNA: TGCGCCAGCAGTGAGTCGACGGGCGGGGGTCCCCAGCATTTT.

This chain uses TRBV11-2 with TRBJ2-7; D is possibly TRBD2 (7 bases). V was shortened by 3 bases and J by 5 bases, with 14 bases between the two germline ends. The germline gives CDR1 SGHAT, CDR2 FQNNGV. CDR3 size: 14 residues. CDR3: CASSLRGGLDEQYF. The DNA of the CDR3 is TGTGCCAGCAGCTTGAGGGGGGGCCTGGACGAGCAGTACTTC.

The V and J genes are TRBV3-1 (or the pseudogene TRBV3-2) and TRBJ1-1, with D possibly matching TRBD1 (5 bases). Trimming cost V 2 bases and J 4 bases, with 17 bases left between them. In germline, CDR1 is LGHDT, CDR2 YNNKEL (reference sequence). This CDR3 is built from 16 residues. CDR3 amino acids: CASSQQGWGGGTEAFF. DNA of the CDR3: TGTGCCAGCAGCCAACAGGGTTGGGGGGGTGGCACTGAAGCTTTCTTT.

This clone was seen at least ten times. V and J are TRBV27 and TRBJ2-3; 9 bases are shared with TRBD2. Germline lookup yields CDR1 MNHEY and CDR2 SMNVEV (reference sequence). The CDR3 is 15 amino acids. V was clipped by 2 bases and J by 4 bases; unmatched bases: 4. CDR3 in amino acids: CASSLIAGDADTQYF. The CDR3 region has the DNA TGTGCCAGCAGTTTAATAGCGGGAGACGCAGATACGCAGTATTTT.

V usage is TRBV27 and J usage is TRBJ2-1; D may match TRBD1 or TRBD2 (6 bases each). The CDR3 runs 15 residues. The ends were cut back, 7 bases at V and 4 bases at J, with 17 bases in the middle. CDR1 and CDR2 (germline): MNHEY, SMNVEV (reference sequence). The CDR3 here is CASNTFRRGYNEQFF. DNA for the CDR3: TGTGCCAGCAATACATTTAGGAGGGGGTACAATGAGCAGTTCTTC.

The genes are TRBV5-6 and TRBJ2-3; D not certain. The V end lost 0 bases, the J end lost 4 bases, and 3 bases lay between the germline ends. Germline V gene lookup returns CDR1 SGHDT and CDR2 YYEEEE. The length of the CDR3 is 12 residues. This CDR3 reads CASSLGADTQYF. The CDR3 DNA is TGTGCCAGCAGCTTGGGGGCAGATACGCAGTATTTT. The whole variable domain, filled in from reference TRBV5-6 and TRBJ2-3, reads DAGVTQSPTHLIKTRGQQVTLRCSPKSGHDTVSWYQQALGQGPQFIFQYYEEEERQRGNFPDRFSGHQFPNYSSELNVNALLLGDSALYLCASSLGADTQYFGPGTRLTVL.

The CDR3 coding sequence is TGTGCCAGCAGCTTAGGCCTTGGAAACACCATATATTTT. It translates to CASSLGLGNTIYF. The chain recombines TRBV13 with TRBJ1-3, with D unclear. Between the trimmed V and J ends, which lost 0 bases and 3 bases, there was a span of 3 bases. Germline values: CDR1 PRHDT, CDR2 FYEKMQ (reference sequence). The CDR3 spans 13 residues.

This clone was recorded at least ten times. The rearrangement joins TRBV14 to TRBJ2-5; 7 nucleotides line up with TRBD2. The CDR3 sequence is 16 residues long. The V segment lost 2 bases and the J segment 2 bases; nucleotides outside the gene matches: 8. Germline CDR1 and CDR2: SGHDN and FVKESK. CDR3 sequence: CASSQQLASGQETQYF. DNA for the CDR3: TGTGCCAGCAGCCAACAGTTGGCTAGCGGTCAAGAGACCCAGTACTTC.

J is TRBJ2-5 and V is TRBV19, with D tentatively TRBD2 (6 bases). CDR3 length: 17 residues. The V gene's germline CDR1 is LNHDA and CDR2 SQIVND (reference sequence). The V and J ends lost 3 bases and 4 bases respectively, with 21 bases between them. The CDR3 coding sequence is TGTGCCAGTAGTATTAGGCCCCTAGGAGGGGACGCAGAGACCCAGTACTTC. Its protein product is CASSIRPLGGDAETQYF.

This clone was counted a few times. V usage is TRBV5-1 and J usage is TRBJ2-1; no firm D call. Trimming took off 1 base at V and 5 bases at J, with 7 bases between the two ends. The CDR3 has 13 amino acids. Germline V gene sequence: CDR1 SGHRS, CDR2 YFSETQ. CDR3 amino acids: CASSLPPDNEQFF. The CDR3 nucleotides are TGCGCCAGCAGCTTGCCACCAGACAATGAGCAGTTCTTC.

This sequence joins TRBV7-2 and TRBJ2-7, with a tentative D call TRBD2 (5 bases). CDR1 is SGHTA, CDR2 FQGNSA, per germline. The CDR3 loop spans 12 amino acids. With 5 bases removed from V and 12 bases from J, the gap between germline ends came to 17 bases. The CDR3 spells CASSALTTLPYF. As DNA, the CDR3 is TGTGCCAGCAGCGCCCTGACTACTCTACCGTACTTC.

This clone was seen just once. The V call is TRBV7-7, the J call TRBJ1-4; 10 bases fit TRBD1. With V trimmed by 5 bases and J by 5 bases, 5 bases remained unmatched. This CDR3 comprises 15 residues. Germline lookup yields CDR1 SSHAT and CDR2 FNYEAQ (reference sequence). CDR3: CASSQGTGVNEKLFF. The CDR3 bases are TGTGCCAGCAGCCAGGGGACAGGGGTCAATGAAAAACTGTTTTTT.

V gene TRBV20-1 combines with J gene TRBJ1-5; TRBD1 might be the D (5 bases). Germline loops: CDR1 DFQATT, CDR2 SNEGSKA (reference sequence). The germline V and J ends were trimmed by 3 bases and 0 bases, with 12 bases remaining between them. This CDR3 has 15 residues. CDR3 protein: CSASVGTDSNQPQHF. The CDR3 DNA follows: TGCAGTGCTAGTGTGGGGACGGATAGCAATCAGCCCCAGCATTTT.

The chain recombines TRBV27 with TRBJ2-1; 11 nucleotides match TRBD2. CDR3 size: 18 residues. The germline V gene encodes CDR1 MNHEY and CDR2 SMNVEV (reference sequence). Trimming at V came to 5 bases and at J to 1 base, leaving 10 bases not matched to a gene. The CDR3 DNA is TGTGCCAGCAGTGGGGGACTAGCGGCCATCTCTTCCTACAATGAGCAGTTCTTC. Translated: CASSGGLAAISSYNEQFF.

The rearrangement uses TRBV7-9 and TRBJ1-6; no firm D call. The V and J ends lost 0 bases and 8 bases respectively, with 14 bases between them. CDR3 size: 16 residues. Germline V gene sequence: CDR1 SEHNR, CDR2 FQNEAQ (reference sequence). CDR3 region: CASSLARSTGHSPLHF. The CDR3 bases are TGTGCCAGCAGCTTAGCGCGATCCACCGGCCATTCACCCCTCCACTTT.

In regard to this clone: The same CDR3 is also encoded by other DNA sequences in this sample. V gene TRBV19 combines with J gene TRBJ2-2, with 7 bases identical to TRBD2. Per the germline V gene, CDR1 is LNHDA and CDR2 is SQIVND (reference sequence). CDR3 length: 14 residues. Trimming at V came to 3 bases and at J to 4 bases, leaving 2 bases not matched to a gene. The CDR3 bases are TGTGCCAGTAGTATCGGGGGGATCACCGGGGAGCTGTTTTTT. As protein: CASSIGGITGELFF.

V is TRBV5-5 and J is TRBJ2-7, with D possibly being TRBD2 (6 bases). CDR1 is SGHKS, CDR2 YYEKEE, per germline (reference sequence). Trimming cost V 4 bases and J 3 bases, with 14 bases left between them. This CDR3 contains 14 residues. CDR3 nucleotide sequence: TGTGCCAGCAGCCAGACCGGGACTCTCTACGAGCAGTACTTC. Residues: CASSQTGTLYEQYF. Full variable domain (rest looked up from reference TRBV5-5 and TRBJ2-7): DAGVTQSPTHLIKTRGQQVTLRCSPISGHKSVSWYQQVLGQGPQFIFQYYEKEERGRGNFPDRFSARQFPNYSSELNVNALLLGDSALYLCASSQTGTLYEQYFGPGTRLTVT.

The chain is built from TRBV19 and TRBJ1-6; TRBD1 might be the D (6 bases). Germline CDR1 is LNHDA and CDR2 is SQIVND (reference sequence). The CDR3 consists of 16 residues. With 3 bases removed from V and 2 bases from J, the gap between germline ends came to 11 bases. The CDR3 DNA follows: TGTGCCAGTAGTATCTCCGGACAGACCTATAATTCACCCCTCCACTTT. Residues: CASSISGQTYNSPLHF. Filled out from reference TRBV19 and TRBJ1-6, the complete variable domain reads DGGITQSPKYLFRKEGQNVTLSCEQNLNHDAMYWYRQDPGQGLRLIYYSQIVNDFQKGDIAEGYSVSREKKESFPLTVTSAQKNPTAFYLCASSISGQTYNSPLHFGNGTRLTVT.

As concerns this clone: Other DNA sequences in this specimen translate into the identical CDR3. The J gene is TRBJ1-2, the V gene TRBV4-2; 7 nucleotides agree with TRBD1. The germline CDR1 and CDR2 sequences are LGHNA and YNFKEQ. This CDR3 is built from 14 residues. The V segment lost 1 base and the J segment 4 bases; nucleotides outside the gene matches: 3. In nucleotides, the CDR3 is TGTGCCAGCAGCCAAGGTCAGGGGGGCTATGGCTACACCTTC. Translating gives CASSQGQGGYGYTF.

The chain is built from TRBV19 and TRBJ1-1; D may be TRBD1 (5 bases). This CDR3 is built from 13 residues. Germline CDR1 reads LNHDA; CDR2 reads SQIVND (reference sequence). Trimming took 3 bases from V and 11 from J, leaving 16 bases between them. CDR3 loop: CASSMETVRLAFF. The CDR3 nucleotides are TGTGCCAGTAGTATGGAGACAGTGAGGTTGGCTTTCTTT.

The V call is TRBV5-1, the J call TRBJ2-1; no reliable D call. V dropped 4 bases and J dropped 9 bases, with 14 bases sitting between them. Germline V CDR1 and CDR2: SGHRS, YFSETQ. This CDR3 comprises 13 residues. The CDR3, as DNA: TGCGCCAGCAGCCCTGGCTCTCTTGGTGAGCAGTTCTTC. Translated: CASSPGSLGEQFF.

The rearrangement joins TRBV11-2 to TRBJ1-2; D possibly corresponds to TRBD1 (6 bases). This CDR3 is built from 14 residues. Germline loops: CDR1 SGHAT, CDR2 FQNNGV. V gave up 3 bases and J gave up 2 bases, with 10 bases separating them. DNA of the CDR3: TGTGCCAGCAGCTTCACCGACAGGAACTATGGCTACACCTTC. Its translation is CASSFTDRNYGYTF.